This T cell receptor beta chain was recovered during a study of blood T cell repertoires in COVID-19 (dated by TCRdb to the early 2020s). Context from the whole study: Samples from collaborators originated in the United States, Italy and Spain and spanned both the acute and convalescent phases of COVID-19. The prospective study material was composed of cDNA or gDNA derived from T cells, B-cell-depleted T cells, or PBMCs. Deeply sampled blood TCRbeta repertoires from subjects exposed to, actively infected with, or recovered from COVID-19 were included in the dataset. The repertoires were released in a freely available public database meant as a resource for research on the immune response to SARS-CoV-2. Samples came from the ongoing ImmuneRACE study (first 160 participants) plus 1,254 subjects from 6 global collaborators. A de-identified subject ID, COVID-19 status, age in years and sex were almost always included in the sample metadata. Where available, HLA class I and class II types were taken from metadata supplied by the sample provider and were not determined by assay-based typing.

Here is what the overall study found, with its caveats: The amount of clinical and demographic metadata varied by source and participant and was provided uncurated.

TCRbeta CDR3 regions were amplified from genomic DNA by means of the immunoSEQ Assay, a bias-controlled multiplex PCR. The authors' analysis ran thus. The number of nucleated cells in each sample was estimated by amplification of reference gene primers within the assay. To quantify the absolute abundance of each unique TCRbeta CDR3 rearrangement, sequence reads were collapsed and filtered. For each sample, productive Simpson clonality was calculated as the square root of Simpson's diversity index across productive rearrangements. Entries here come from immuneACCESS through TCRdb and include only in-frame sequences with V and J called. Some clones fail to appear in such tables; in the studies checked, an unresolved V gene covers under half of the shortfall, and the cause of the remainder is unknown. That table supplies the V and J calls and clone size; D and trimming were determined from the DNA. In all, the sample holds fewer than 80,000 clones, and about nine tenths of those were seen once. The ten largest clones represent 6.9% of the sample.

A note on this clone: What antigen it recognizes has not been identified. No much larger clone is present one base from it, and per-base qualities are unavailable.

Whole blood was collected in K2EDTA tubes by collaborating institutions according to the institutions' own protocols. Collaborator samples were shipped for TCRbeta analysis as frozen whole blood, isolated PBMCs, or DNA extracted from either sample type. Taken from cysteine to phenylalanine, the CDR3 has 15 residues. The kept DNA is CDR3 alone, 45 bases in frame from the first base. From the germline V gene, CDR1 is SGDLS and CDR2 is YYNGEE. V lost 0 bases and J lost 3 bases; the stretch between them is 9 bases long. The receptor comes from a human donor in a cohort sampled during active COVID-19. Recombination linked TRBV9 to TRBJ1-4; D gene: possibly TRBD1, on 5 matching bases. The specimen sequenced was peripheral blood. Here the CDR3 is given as CASSVEGAANEKLFF. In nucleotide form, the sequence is TGTGCCAGCAGCGTAGAAGGGGCAGCTAATGAAAAACTGTTTTTT. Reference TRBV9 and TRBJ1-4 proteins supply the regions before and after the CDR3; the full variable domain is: DSGVTQTPKHLITATGQRVTLRCSPRSGDLSVYWYQQSLDQGLQFLIQYYNGEERAKGNILERFSAQQFPDLHSELNLSSLELGDSALYFCASSVEGAANEKLFFGSGTQLSVL.